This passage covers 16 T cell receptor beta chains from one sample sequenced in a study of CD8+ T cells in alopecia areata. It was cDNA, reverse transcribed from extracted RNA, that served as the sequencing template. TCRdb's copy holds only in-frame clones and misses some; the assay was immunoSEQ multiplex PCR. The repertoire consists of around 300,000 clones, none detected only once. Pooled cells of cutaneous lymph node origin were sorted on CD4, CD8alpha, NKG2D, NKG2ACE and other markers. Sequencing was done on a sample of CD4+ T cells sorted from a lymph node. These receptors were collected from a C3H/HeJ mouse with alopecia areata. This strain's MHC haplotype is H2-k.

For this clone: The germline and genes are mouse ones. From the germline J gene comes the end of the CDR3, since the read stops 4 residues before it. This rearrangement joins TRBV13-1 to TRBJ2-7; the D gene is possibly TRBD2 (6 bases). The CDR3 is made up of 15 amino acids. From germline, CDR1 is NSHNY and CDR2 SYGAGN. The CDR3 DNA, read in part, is TGTGCCAGCAGTGATGATCCCGGGACTTTTTAT. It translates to CASSDDPGTFY. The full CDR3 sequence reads CASSDDPGTFYEQYF.

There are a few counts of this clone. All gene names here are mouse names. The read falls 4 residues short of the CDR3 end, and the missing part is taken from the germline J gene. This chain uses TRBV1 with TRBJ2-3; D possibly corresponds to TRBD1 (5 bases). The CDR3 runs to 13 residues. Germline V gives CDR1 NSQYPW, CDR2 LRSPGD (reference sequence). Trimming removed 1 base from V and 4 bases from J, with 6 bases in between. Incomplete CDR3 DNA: TGCACCTGCAGTGCAGGACAGCCAGAA. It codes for CTCSAGQPE. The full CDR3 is CTCSAGQPETLYF. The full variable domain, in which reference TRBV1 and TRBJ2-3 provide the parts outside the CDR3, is VTLLEQNPRWRLVPRGQAVNLRCILKNSQYPWMSWYQQDLQKQLQWLFTLRSPGDKEVKSLPGADYLATRVTDTELRLQVANMSQGRTLYCTCSAGQPETLYFGSGTRLTVL.

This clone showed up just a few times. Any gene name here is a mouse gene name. CDR3 loop: CASSDVLGPSSYEQYF. The DNA read from the CDR3 is TGTGCCAGCAGTGATGTACTGGGGCCGAGCTCCTAT. J is TRBJ2-7 and V is TRBV13-1; 7 bases align to TRBD2. The CDR3 goes on 4 residues after the read ends, and that part is filled in from the germline J gene. Germline trimming cut 0 bases from V and 0 bases from J; bases unmatched to any gene: 6. The germline V gene encodes CDR1 NSHNY and CDR2 SYGAGN. The CDR3 is 16 amino acids.

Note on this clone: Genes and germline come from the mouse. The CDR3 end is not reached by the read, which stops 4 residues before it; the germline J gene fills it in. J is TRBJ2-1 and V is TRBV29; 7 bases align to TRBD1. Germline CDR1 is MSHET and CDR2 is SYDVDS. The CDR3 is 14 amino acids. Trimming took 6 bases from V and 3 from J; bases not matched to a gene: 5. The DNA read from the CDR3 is TGTGCTAGCAGCTCCCGGGACAGCTATGCT. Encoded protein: CASSSRDSYA. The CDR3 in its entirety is CASSSRDSYAEQFF.

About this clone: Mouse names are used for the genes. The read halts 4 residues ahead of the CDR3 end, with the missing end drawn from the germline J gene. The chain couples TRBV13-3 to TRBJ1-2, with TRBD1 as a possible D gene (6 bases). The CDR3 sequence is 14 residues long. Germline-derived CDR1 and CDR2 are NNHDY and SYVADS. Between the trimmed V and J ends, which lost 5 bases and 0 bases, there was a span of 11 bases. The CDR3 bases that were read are TGTGCCAGCAGCCTCAGGGGATCAAACTCC. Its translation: CASSLRGSNS. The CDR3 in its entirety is CASSLRGSNSDYTF.

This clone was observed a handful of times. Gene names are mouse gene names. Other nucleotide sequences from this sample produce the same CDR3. The CDR3 bases that were read are TGTGCCAGCAGTGATCAGGGTAACCAAGAC. Its translation is CASSDQGNQD. The whole CDR3 protein is CASSDQGNQDTQYF. V gene TRBV13-3 combines with J gene TRBJ2-5, with D possibly matching TRBD1 (5 bases). The read stops 4 residues short of the end of the CDR3; the missing end is completed from the germline J gene. Looked up from germline, CDR1 is NNHDY and CDR2 is SYVADS. The CDR3 is made up of 14 amino acids. Between the trimmed V and J ends, which lost 1 base and 0 bases, there was a span of 6 bases. Combining the CDR3 with reference TRBV13-3 and TRBJ2-5 gives the whole variable domain EAAVTQSPRSKVAVTGGKVTLSCHQTNNHDYMYWYRQDTGHGLRLIHYSYVADSTEKGDIPDGYKASRPSQENFSLILELASLSQTAVYFCASSDQGNQDTQYFGPGTRLLVL.

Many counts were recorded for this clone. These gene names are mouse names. Incomplete CDR3 DNA: TGCACCTGCAGTGCAGCACATAACACCGGG. Its protein is CTCSAAHNTG. Given in full, the CDR3 is CTCSAAHNTGQLYF. The rearrangement links TRBV1 to TRBJ2-2; no clear D gene. The CDR3 end falls 4 residues outside the read, so it is completed with the germline J gene. This CDR3 contains 14 residues. With 1 base removed from V and 2 bases from J, the gap between germline ends came to 5 bases. Germline loops: CDR1 NSQYPW, CDR2 LRSPGD (reference sequence).

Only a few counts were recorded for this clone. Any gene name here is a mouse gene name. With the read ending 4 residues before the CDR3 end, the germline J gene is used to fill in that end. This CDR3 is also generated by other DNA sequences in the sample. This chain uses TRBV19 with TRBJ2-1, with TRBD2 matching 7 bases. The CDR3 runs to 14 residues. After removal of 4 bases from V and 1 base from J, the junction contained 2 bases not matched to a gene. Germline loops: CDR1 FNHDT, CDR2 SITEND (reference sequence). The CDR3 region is CASSRGGNYAEQFF. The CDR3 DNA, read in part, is TGTGCCAGCAGTCGGGGGGGGAACTATGCT.

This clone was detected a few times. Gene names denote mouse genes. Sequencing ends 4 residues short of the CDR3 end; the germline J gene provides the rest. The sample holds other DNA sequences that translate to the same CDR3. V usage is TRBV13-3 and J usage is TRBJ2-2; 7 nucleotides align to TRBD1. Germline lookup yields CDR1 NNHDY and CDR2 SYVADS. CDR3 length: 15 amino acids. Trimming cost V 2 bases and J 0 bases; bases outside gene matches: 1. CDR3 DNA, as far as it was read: TGTGCCAGCAGTGAAACAGGGGCAAACACCGGG. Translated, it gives CASSETGANTG. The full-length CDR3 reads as CASSETGANTGQLYF.

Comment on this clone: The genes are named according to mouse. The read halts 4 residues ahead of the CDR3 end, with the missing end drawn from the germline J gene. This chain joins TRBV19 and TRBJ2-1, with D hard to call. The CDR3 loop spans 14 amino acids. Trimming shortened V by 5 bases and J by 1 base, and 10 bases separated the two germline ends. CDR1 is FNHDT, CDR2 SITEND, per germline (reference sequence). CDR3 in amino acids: CASRPTINYAEQFF. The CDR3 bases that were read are TGTGCCAGCAGGCCGACAATCAACTATGCT.

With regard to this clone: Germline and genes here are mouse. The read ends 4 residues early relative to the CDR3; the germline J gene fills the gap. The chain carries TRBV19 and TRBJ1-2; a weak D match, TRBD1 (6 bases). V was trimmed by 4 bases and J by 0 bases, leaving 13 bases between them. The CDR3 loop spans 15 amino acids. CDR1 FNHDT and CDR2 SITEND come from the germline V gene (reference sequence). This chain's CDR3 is CASSLRQESNSDYTF. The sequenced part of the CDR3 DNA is TGTGCCAGCAGTCTCCGACAGGAATCAAACTCC.

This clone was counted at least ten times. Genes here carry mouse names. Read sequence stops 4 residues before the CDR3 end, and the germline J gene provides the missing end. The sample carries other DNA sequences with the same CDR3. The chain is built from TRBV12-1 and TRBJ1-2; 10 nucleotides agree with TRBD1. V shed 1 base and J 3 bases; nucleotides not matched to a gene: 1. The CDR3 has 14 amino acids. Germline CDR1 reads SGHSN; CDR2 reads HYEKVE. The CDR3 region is CASSLGTGDSDYTF. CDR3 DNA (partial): TGTGCCAGCTCTCTAGGGACAGGGGACTCC.

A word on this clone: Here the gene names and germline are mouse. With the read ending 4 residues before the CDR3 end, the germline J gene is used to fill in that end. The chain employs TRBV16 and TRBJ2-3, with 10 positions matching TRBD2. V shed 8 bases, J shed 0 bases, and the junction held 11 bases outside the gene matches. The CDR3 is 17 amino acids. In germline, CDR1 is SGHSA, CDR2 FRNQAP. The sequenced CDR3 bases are TGTGCAAGCCACGTCCCGGGACTGGGGACTAGTGCAGAA. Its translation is CASHVPGLGTSAE. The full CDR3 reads CASHVPGLGTSAETLYF.

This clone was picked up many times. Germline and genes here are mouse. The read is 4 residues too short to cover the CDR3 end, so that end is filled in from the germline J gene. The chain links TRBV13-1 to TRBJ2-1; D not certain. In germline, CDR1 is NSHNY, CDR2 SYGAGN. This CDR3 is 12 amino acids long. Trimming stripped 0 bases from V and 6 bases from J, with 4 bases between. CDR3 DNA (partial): TGTGCCAGCAGTGATGTGGTTGCT. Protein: CASSDVVA. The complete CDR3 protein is CASSDVVAEQFF.

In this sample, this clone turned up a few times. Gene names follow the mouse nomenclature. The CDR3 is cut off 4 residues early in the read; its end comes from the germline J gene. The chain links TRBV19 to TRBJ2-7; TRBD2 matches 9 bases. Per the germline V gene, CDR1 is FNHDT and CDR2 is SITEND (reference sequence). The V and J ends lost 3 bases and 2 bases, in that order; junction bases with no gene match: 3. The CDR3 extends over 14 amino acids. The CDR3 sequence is CASSTPGGAYEQYF. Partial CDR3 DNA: TGTGCCAGCAGTACCCCTGGGGGGGCCTAT.

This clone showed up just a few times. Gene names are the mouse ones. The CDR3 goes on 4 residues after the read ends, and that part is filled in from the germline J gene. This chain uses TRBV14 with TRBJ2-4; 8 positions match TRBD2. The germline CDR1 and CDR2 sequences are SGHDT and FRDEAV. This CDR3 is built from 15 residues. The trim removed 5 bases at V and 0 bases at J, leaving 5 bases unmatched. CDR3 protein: CASRLRGGSQNTLYF. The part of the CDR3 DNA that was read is TGTGCCAGCAGGCTGCGGGGGGGCAGTCAAAAC.